A selection of T cell receptor beta chains follows, all from one sample in a study of T cell responses to AZD1222 COVID-19 vaccine. Some clones are missing from TCRdb's copy, which holds only in-frame ones; the method was immunoSEQ multiplex PCR. Seen here are some 140,000 clones, around 90% observed once, and the top ten hold approximately 17%. The sequences come from peripheral blood, collected on day 0 of AZD1222 vaccination. These receptors came from an adult in good health. The CDR3 runs from the conserved cysteine through the conserved F or W. D genes are given only for firm matches. Clone size is stated in some rows and not others, as once, few, many or a class when expanded.

d_gene: .; len: 14; abundance: .; j_gene: TRBJ2-2; v_gene: TRBV12-5; CDR3nt: TGTGCTAGTCTCCATCCAGTGAACACCGGGGAGCTGTTTTTT; CDR3aa: CASLHPVNTGELFF
d_gene: .; len: 13; abundance: .; j_gene: TRBJ2-1; v_gene: TRBV10-1; CDR3nt: TGCGCCAGCAGTGAGTCAGGTTTGGGGGAGCAGTTCTTC; CDR3aa: CASSESGLGEQFF
d_gene: .; len: 16; abundance: once; j_gene: TRBJ1-4; v_gene: TRBV18; CDR3nt: TGTGCCAGCTCCCCGACCGTGGACGTGGATAATGAAAAACTGTTTTTT; CDR3aa: CASSPTVDVDNEKLFF
d_gene: .; len: 13; abundance: .; j_gene: TRBJ1-2; v_gene: TRBV19; CDR3nt: TGTGCCAGTAGTATGGGGGGGCTCTATGGCTACACCTTC; CDR3aa: CASSMGGLYGYTF
d_gene: TRBD1; len: 13; abundance: once; j_gene: TRBJ1-2; v_gene: TRBV27; CDR3nt: TGTGCCAGCAGTTTAGTCCAGGGGGATGGCTACACCTTC; CDR3aa: CASSLVQGDGYTF
d_gene: .; len: 14; abundance: once; j_gene: TRBJ2-5; v_gene: TRBV24-1; CDR3nt: TGTGCCACCAGTAGGGGAGGAGGGAAAGAGACCCAGTACTTC; CDR3aa: CATSRGGGKETQYF
d_gene: TRBD1; len: 15; abundance: .; j_gene: TRBJ2-3; v_gene: TRBV7-3; CDR3nt: TGTGCCAGCAGCCCGGGACAGGTGCCCCCAGATACGCAGTATTTT; CDR3aa: CASSPGQVPPDTQYF
d_gene: .; len: 15; abundance: .; j_gene: TRBJ1-1; v_gene: TRBV30; CDR3nt: TGTGCCTGGTCCAAGGGCGGAAACATGAACACTGAAGCTTTCTTT; CDR3aa: CAWSKGGNMNTEAFF
d_gene: .; len: 14; abundance: .; j_gene: TRBJ2-7; v_gene: TRBV5-5; CDR3nt: TGTGCCAGCAGCTTGACGGGGACGCGGCTCGAGCAGTACTTC; CDR3aa: CASSLTGTRLEQYF
d_gene: .; len: 15; abundance: once; j_gene: TRBJ1-5; v_gene: TRBV7-9; CDR3nt: TGTGCCAGCAGCTATGGTACAAATAGCAATCAGCCCCAGCATTTT; CDR3aa: CASSYGTNSNQPQHF
d_gene: .; len: 16; abundance: .; j_gene: TRBJ1-6; v_gene: TRBV19; CDR3nt: TGTGCCAGTAGAGGGCAGGGAACGTCCTATAATTCACCCCTCCACTTT; CDR3aa: CASRGQGTSYNSPLHF
d_gene: .; len: 14; abundance: .; j_gene: TRBJ1-5; v_gene: TRBV10-3; CDR3nt: TGTGCCATCAGTCCGGCAACAGGAGGTCAGCCCCAGCATTTT; CDR3aa: CAISPATGGQPQHF
d_gene: .; len: 12; abundance: .; j_gene: TRBJ2-7; v_gene: TRBV6-5; CDR3nt: TGTGCCAGCAGTAGGGATCAGTACGAGCAGTACTTC; CDR3aa: CASSRDQYEQYF
d_gene: .; len: 12; abundance: .; j_gene: TRBJ1-1; v_gene: TRBV19; CDR3nt: TGTGCCAGTAGTGTAGCTTCGTCAGGGGCTTTCTTT; CDR3aa: CASSVASSGAFF
d_gene: .; len: 12; abundance: .; j_gene: TRBJ1-1; v_gene: TRBV13; CDR3nt: TGTGCCAGCAGCCTTCGAAGAGGGGCAGCTTTCTTT; CDR3aa: CASSLRRGAAFF
d_gene: TRBD1; len: 16; abundance: .; j_gene: TRBJ2-1; v_gene: TRBV9; CDR3nt: TGTGCCAGCAGCGTAGATCCTAGGGGGCTATGGGATGAGCAGTTCTTC; CDR3aa: CASSVDPRGLWDEQFF
d_gene: TRBD1; len: 13; abundance: .; j_gene: TRBJ2-5; v_gene: TRBV7-7; CDR3nt: TGTGCTAGCAGCTTAGGGACAGGAGAGACCCAGTACTTC; CDR3aa: CASSLGTGETQYF
d_gene: .; len: 15; abundance: .; j_gene: TRBJ1-3; v_gene: TRBV11-2; CDR3nt: TGTGCCAGCAGCTTAGCGGCAGGGACAAGAAACACCATATATTTT; CDR3aa: CASSLAAGTRNTIYF
d_gene: .; len: 14; abundance: .; j_gene: TRBJ1-1; v_gene: TRBV28; CDR3nt: TGTGCCAGCACGGCCGTTTGGGAGAACACTGAAGCTTTCTTT; CDR3aa: CASTAVWENTEAFF
d_gene: .; len: 18; abundance: .; j_gene: TRBJ2-3; v_gene: TRBV27; CDR3nt: TGTGCCAGCAGTTTACGCCCTTACAGGGTGTTGGACACAGATACGCAGTATTTT; CDR3aa: CASSLRPYRVLDTDTQYF
d_gene: .; len: 15; abundance: .; j_gene: TRBJ1-5; v_gene: TRBV6-5; CDR3nt: TGTGCCAGCAGTTTCCGAACTCGGAGCAATCAGCCCCAGCATTTT; CDR3aa: CASSFRTRSNQPQHF
d_gene: .; len: 16; abundance: .; j_gene: TRBJ1-1; v_gene: TRBV16; CDR3nt: TGTGCCAGCAGCCAATTGCCGGGGCGGATTAACACTGAAGCTTTCTTT; CDR3aa: CASSQLPGRINTEAFF
d_gene: .; len: 13; abundance: .; j_gene: TRBJ2-2; v_gene: TRBV11-2; CDR3nt: TGTGCCAGCAGCTTAACTGAGACCGGGGAGCTGTTTTTT; CDR3aa: CASSLTETGELFF
d_gene: TRBD2; len: 15; abundance: .; j_gene: TRBJ2-1; v_gene: TRBV3-1/TRBV3-2; CDR3nt: TGTGCCAGCAGACACCTAGCGGGGGGTGAGAATGAGCAGTTCTTC; CDR3aa: CASRHLAGGENEQFF
d_gene: TRBD2; len: 14; abundance: .; j_gene: TRBJ2-1; v_gene: TRBV19; CDR3nt: TGTGCCAGTAGCCCCGGACTAGTTGGGAGGTCTCCGTTCTTC; CDR3aa: CASSPGLVGRSPFF
d_gene: .; len: 15; abundance: .; j_gene: TRBJ2-3; v_gene: TRBV7-2; CDR3nt: TGTGCCAGCAGCTTAGACAGGGCGAGCACAGATACGCAGTATTTT; CDR3aa: CASSLDRASTDTQYF
d_gene: .; len: 17; abundance: .; j_gene: TRBJ2-7; v_gene: TRBV5-4; CDR3nt: TGTGCCAGCAGCTTGCCCACACAGGGAGTGGGATGGGGCGAGCAGTACTTC; CDR3aa: CASSLPTQGVGWGEQYF
d_gene: TRBD2; len: 16; abundance: .; j_gene: TRBJ2-1; v_gene: TRBV4-1; CDR3nt: TGCGCCAGCAGCCTCAGCGGGAGCGGGGGGTTCGATGAGCAGTTCTTC; CDR3aa: CASSLSGSGGFDEQFF
d_gene: TRBD2; len: 15; abundance: .; j_gene: TRBJ2-3; v_gene: TRBV5-4; CDR3nt: TGTGCCAGCAGCCTGGGGCGGGGGGTCACAGATACGCAGTATTTT; CDR3aa: CASSLGRGVTDTQYF
d_gene: TRBD1; len: 15; abundance: .; j_gene: TRBJ1-5; v_gene: TRBV2; CDR3nt: TGTGCCAGCAGTATAGGACAGGGGCGCAATCAGCCCCAGCATTTT; CDR3aa: CASSIGQGRNQPQHF
d_gene: .; len: 16; abundance: .; j_gene: TRBJ2-4; v_gene: TRBV7-9; CDR3nt: TGTGCCAGCAGCACTCGACAGGACGATGCTGGAAACATTCAGTACTTC; CDR3aa: CASSTRQDDAGNIQYF
d_gene: .; len: 14; abundance: once; j_gene: TRBJ2-7; v_gene: TRBV11-2; CDR3nt: TGTGCCAGCAGCTTAGAGTTCCAGGACTACGAGCAGTACTTC; CDR3aa: CASSLEFQDYEQYF
d_gene: .; len: 14; abundance: once; j_gene: TRBJ2-4; v_gene: TRBV11-3; CDR3nt: TGTGCCAGCAAGAAGGCGCTAGTTCAGGACATTCAGTACTTC; CDR3aa: CASKKALVQDIQYF
d_gene: .; len: 15; abundance: .; j_gene: TRBJ2-1; v_gene: TRBV7-3; CDR3nt: TGTGCCAGCAGCTTCCGACTAGGAGAGGCAAATGAGCAGTTCTTC; CDR3aa: CASSFRLGEANEQFF
d_gene: .; len: 13; abundance: once; j_gene: TRBJ1-2; v_gene: TRBV6-1; CDR3nt: TGTGCCAGCAGTGATGGGGGCGTCTATGGCTACACCTTC; CDR3aa: CASSDGGVYGYTF
d_gene: .; len: 13; abundance: .; j_gene: TRBJ1-1; v_gene: TRBV11-2; CDR3nt: TGTGCCAGCAGGCAGGAACTGAACACTGAAGCTTTCTTT; CDR3aa: CASRQELNTEAFF
d_gene: TRBD1; len: 14; abundance: .; j_gene: TRBJ2-7; v_gene: TRBV11-3; CDR3nt: TGTGCCAGCAGCCCCGGGACAGGAGCCCTTGAGCAGTACTTC; CDR3aa: CASSPGTGALEQYF
d_gene: TRBD2; len: 19; abundance: .; j_gene: TRBJ2-3; v_gene: TRBV19; CDR3nt: TGTGCCAGTAGTATTAGCAGGGGGGGACTAGCGGGAGCGGGAGATACGCAGTATTTT; CDR3aa: CASSISRGGLAGAGDTQYF
d_gene: TRBD1; len: 13; abundance: .; j_gene: TRBJ1-1; v_gene: TRBV19; CDR3nt: TGTGCCACCAGGCCGGGACAGGGGGCTAATGGGTGCTTT; CDR3aa: CATRPGQGANGCF
d_gene: .; len: 13; abundance: .; j_gene: TRBJ1-2; v_gene: TRBV30; CDR3nt: TGTGCCTGGAGTGTACGGGGGAACTATGGCTACACCTTC; CDR3aa: CAWSVRGNYGYTF
d_gene: .; len: 12; abundance: .; j_gene: TRBJ1-1; v_gene: TRBV3-1/TRBV3-2; CDR3nt: TGTGCCAGCAGCCAACCGAAGACTGAAGCTTTCTTT; CDR3aa: CASSQPKTEAFF
d_gene: TRBD1; len: 14; abundance: .; j_gene: TRBJ2-7; v_gene: TRBV10-1; CDR3nt: TGCGCCACATCCAGGGACAGCACCTCCTACGAGCAGTACTTC; CDR3aa: CATSRDSTSYEQYF
d_gene: .; len: 15; abundance: .; j_gene: TRBJ1-3; v_gene: TRBV9; CDR3nt: TGTGCCAGCAGCGTAGGGACAGCTTGGGGAAACACCATATATTTT; CDR3aa: CASSVGTAWGNTIYF
d_gene: TRBD1; len: 17; abundance: .; j_gene: TRBJ1-4; v_gene: TRBV25-1; CDR3nt: TGTGCCAGCAGTGAATGGACAGGGTCAATGGCTAATGAAAAACTGTTTTTT; CDR3aa: CASSEWTGSMANEKLFF